This TCR beta chain stems from a study of T cells in Graves' hyperthyroidism and ophthalmopathy. Using RNA transcripts as the source, TCR beta CDR3 regions were amplified. First-round RT-PCR with HTBI primers amplified the TCR CDR3 region. TCRdb reprocessed the multiplex PCR reads via MiXCR and lists one record per CDR3 protein. The table shows about 200,000 distinct CDR3 sequences, with around 17% occurring only once. This clonotype was counted many times. Material for sequencing was blood. The receptor comes from a man aged 35 to 55 with Graves' hyperthyroidism.

The CDR3 loop reads CASSLGHYSQETQYF. Written as DNA, the CDR3 is TGTGCCAGCAGCCTCGGGCACTACAGCCAAGAGACCCAGTACTTC. The genes are TRBV5-5 and TRBJ2-5; D is unresolved. The V end lost 4 bases, the J end lost 1 base, and 14 bases lay between the germline ends. Germline V gene lookup returns CDR1 SGHKS and CDR2 YYEKEE (reference sequence). The length of the CDR3 is 15 residues. Full variable domain (rest looked up from reference TRBV5-5 and TRBJ2-5): DAGVTQSPTHLIKTRGQQVTLRCSPISGHKSVSWYQQVLGQGPQFIFQYYEKEERGRGNFPDRFSARQFPNYSSELNVNALLLGDSALYLCASSLGHYSQETQYFGPGTRLLVL.